These 8 T cell receptor beta chains came from one sample sequenced in a study of Graves' ophthalmopathy and Graves' hyperthyroidism. RNA served as the template for amplifying TCR beta CDR3 regions. HTBI-primed first-round RT-PCR preceded second-round multiplex PCR. TCRdb ran MiXCR on the multiplex PCR reads and lists one entry per CDR3 protein. Here the sample spans over 500,000 distinct CDR3 sequences, 20% to 25% being singletons. The sequenced material came from peripheral blood. These receptors all come from a woman aged 18 to 35 with stable Graves' hyperthyroidism. Some clones in this sample may be carry-over from other donors' samples.

The sample holds many counts of this clonotype. The gene calls are TRBV2 and TRBJ2-2; D unresolved. Trimming removed 5 bases at V and 5 bases at J, with 9 bases between. This CDR3 comprises 13 residues. CDR1 and CDR2 (germline): SNHLY, FYNNEI. This chain's CDR3 is CASSTDVTGELFF. The CDR3, as DNA: TGTGCCAGCAGTACGGACGTAACCGGGGAGCTGTTTTTT.

This clonotype was counted ten times or more. The chain combines TRBV10-3 with TRBJ2-7, with 11 bases fitting TRBD1. The J segment lost 6 bases and the V segment lost 0 bases, leaving 4 bases of the junction unmatched. Germline V lookup: CDR1 ENHRY, CDR2 SYGVKD. The CDR3 extends over 15 amino acids. The DNA of the CDR3 is TGTGCCATCAGTGAGTCGGGTGGACAGGGGGCCGAGCAGTACTTC. Protein: CAISESGGQGAEQYF.

In this sample, this clonotype turned up a few times. The chain carries TRBV19 and TRBJ2-4; no definite D call. V was trimmed by 7 bases and J by 0 bases, leaving 10 bases between them. Germline CDR1 is LNHDA and CDR2 is SQIVND (reference sequence). This CDR3 spans 14 amino acids. In nucleotides, the CDR3 is TGTGCCAGTACCCAGGTAGAAGCCAAAAACATTCAGTACTTC. Amino acids: CASTQVEAKNIQYF.

Note on this clonotype: A much larger clone lies one base from this, so it may be a read error. The V call is TRBV29-1, the J call TRBJ2-7; D is perhaps TRBD2 (5 bases). Germline CDR1 is SQVTM and CDR2 is ANQGSEA. V dropped 3 bases and J dropped 3 bases, with 12 bases sitting between them. The CDR3 length is 13 residues. The CDR3 nucleotides are TGCAGCGTTGACGATTCGCGGGTCTACGAGCAGTACTTC. Encoded protein: CSVDDSRVYEQYF.

This clonotype was recorded at least ten times. A much more abundant neighbour one base away suggests this may be a read error. The chain couples TRBV7-3 to TRBJ1-1; D possibly corresponds to TRBD1 (6 bases). Trimming pared 8 bases from V and 0 bases from J, leaving 10 bases between. The CDR3 loop spans 13 amino acids. Germline V gene lookup returns CDR1 SGHTA and CDR2 FQGTGA. As DNA, the CDR3 is TGTGCCAGCGGGGCAGGGGTGAACACTGAAGCTTTCTTT. It specifies CASGAGVNTEAFF. The variable domain in full, completed from reference TRBV7-3 and TRBJ1-1, reads GAGVSQTPSNKVTEKGKYVELRCDPISGHTALYWYRQSLGQGPEFLIYFQGTGAADDSGLPNDRFFAVRPEGSVSTLKIQRTERGDSAVYLCASGAGVNTEAFFGQGTRLTVV.

This clonotype was recorded many times. The chain combines TRBV20-1 with TRBJ1-2; no clear D gene. This CDR3 region has 11 residues. Trimming removed 6 bases from V and 8 bases from J, with 13 bases in between. CDR1 and CDR2 (germline): DFQATT, SNEGSKA (reference sequence). CDR3 in DNA: TGCAGTGCAATTCTCTTGGTCGGCTACACCTTC. It codes for CSAILLVGYTF.

This clonotype was seen many times. The chain joins TRBV18 to TRBJ2-5; D possibly uses TRBD1 or TRBD2 (5 bases each). The CDR3 totals 14 residues. The V gene lost 3 bases and the J gene lost 5 bases, with 13 bases spanning the gap. The germline V gene encodes CDR1 KGHSH and CDR2 LQKENI. The CDR3 here is CASSPRETVETQYF. CDR3 coding DNA: TGTGCCAGCTCACCCAGGGAGACCGTTGAGACCCAGTACTTC.

At least ten counts were recorded for this clonotype. This chain connects TRBV6-5 to TRBJ1-6, with TRBD1 as a possible D gene (6 bases). The V and J ends lost 2 bases and 3 bases respectively, with 11 bases between them. The germline V gene has CDR1 MNHEY and CDR2 SVGAGI. This CDR3 region has 16 residues. CDR3 nucleotide sequence: TGTGCCAGCAGTTACCAATGGACAGACTATAATTCACCCCTCCACTTT. It is translated as CASSYQWTDYNSPLHF.